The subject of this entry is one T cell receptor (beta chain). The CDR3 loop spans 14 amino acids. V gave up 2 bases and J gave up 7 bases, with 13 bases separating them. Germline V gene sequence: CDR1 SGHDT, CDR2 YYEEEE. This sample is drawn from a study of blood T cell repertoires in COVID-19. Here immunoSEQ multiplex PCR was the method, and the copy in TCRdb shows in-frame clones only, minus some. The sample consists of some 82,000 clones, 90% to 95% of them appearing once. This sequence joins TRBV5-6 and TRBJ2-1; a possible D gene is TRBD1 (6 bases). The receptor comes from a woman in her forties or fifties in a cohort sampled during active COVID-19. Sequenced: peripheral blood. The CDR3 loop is CASSFGGLPNEQFF. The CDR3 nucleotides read TGTGCCAGCAGCTTTGGGGGCCTCCCAAATGAGCAGTTCTTC.